This entry describes one T cell receptor beta chain. Its cognate antigen is unknown. TCRdb itself ran the 5' RACE reads through MiXCR, one entry per CDR3 protein. This table holds 310,000 or so distinct CDR3 sequences, around a sixth found once. This sample stems from a study of T-cell memory formation after mild COVID-19. Regarding the study as a whole: Memory cells collected pre-infection included some clones that later responded, suggesting cross-reactive memory joined.

V was cut by 4 bases and J by 6 bases, with 21 bases left in between. There are 16 residues in the CDR3. The germline gives CDR1 SGHNT, CDR2 YYREEE (reference sequence). Specimen: PBMCs or a T cell subset sorted from them (not recorded which). The gene calls are TRBV5-4 and TRBJ2-3, with unresolved D. This TCR was recovered from a man aged 18 to 29 who had mild COVID-19 (a few samples of this study predate the infection). Cell type and time point are not known. The CDR3 loop is CASSPGATRDIDTQYF. The DNA for the CDR3 is TGTGCCAGCAGCCCGGGCGCCACGAGAGACATCGATACGCAGTATTTT.